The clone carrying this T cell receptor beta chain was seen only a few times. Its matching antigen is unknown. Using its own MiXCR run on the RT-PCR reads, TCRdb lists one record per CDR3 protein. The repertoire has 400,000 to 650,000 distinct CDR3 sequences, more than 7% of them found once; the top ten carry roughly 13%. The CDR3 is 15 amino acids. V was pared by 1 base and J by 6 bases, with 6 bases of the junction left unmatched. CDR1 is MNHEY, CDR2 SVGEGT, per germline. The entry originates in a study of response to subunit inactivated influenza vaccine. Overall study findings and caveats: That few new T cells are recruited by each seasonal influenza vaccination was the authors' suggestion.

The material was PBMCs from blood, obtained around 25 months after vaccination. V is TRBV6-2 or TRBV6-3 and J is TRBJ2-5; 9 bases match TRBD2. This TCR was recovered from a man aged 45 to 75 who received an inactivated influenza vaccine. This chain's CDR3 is CASSYWREGRKTQYF. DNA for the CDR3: TGTGCCAGCAGTTACTGGCGGGAGGGCCGGAAGACCCAGTACTTC.